The sequence of this TCR beta chain was determined in a study of prognosis after radiotherapy for stage I lung cancer. About the research overall: The non-small cell lung cancer patients were all considered medically inoperable, with comorbidities accounting for this in some twelve of them. Distant metastases struck a handful of patients a median of about 7 months after radiotherapy; about 16 showed no significant progression. The 10 to 15 male and over five female patients were aged about 50 to 84, median approximately 73 years.

V shed 5 bases and J 4 bases; nucleotides not matched to a gene: 10. Germline-derived CDR1 and CDR2 are MNHEY and SVGEGT. The CDR3 runs to 16 residues. The patient cohort was node-negative on CT and PET/CT, with no prior chemotherapy, radiotherapy or other malignancies. Amplification of the TCR beta CDR3 (from genomic DNA) was done by two-round multiplex PCR. Round-one PCR had primers specific to each TRBV and TRBJ gene. TCRdb called the multiplex PCR reads again in MiXCR, with one record for every CDR3 protein. The sample has approximately 31,000 distinct CDR3 sequences; over 45% are singletons. The V gene is TRBV6-2 or TRBV6-3, the J gene TRBJ2-2, with TRBD2 matching 7 bases. The sequences come from PBMCs, collected before or after stereotactic body radiation therapy (not recorded which). The source of this sequence is a donor aged 50 or older with non-small cell lung cancer. CDR3 DNA: TGTGCCAGCAGTCCCCGAGGCGGGAGTGCCACCGGGGAGCTGTTTTTT. Its translation is CASSPRGGSATGELFF.